Below, one T cell receptor (beta chain) is given with its context. An end of the junction does not agree with germline; a read error may underlie this. This entry is derived from a study of shared clonotypes between healthy human individuals. Original methodology: Sequence data from immunoSEQ were junction-only and lacked quality scores; consequently, filtering differed. Profiled with immunoSEQ multiplex PCR; TCRdb holds only in-frame clones, not every one. Clone size and the V and J calls come from that table; the DNA yielded D and trimming. This repertoire shows some 490,000 clones, about 78% found once; its top ten account for 9.5% to 15%. The CDR3 is 13 amino acids. Looked up from germline, CDR1 is SGHTS and CDR2 is YDEGEE.

V and J are TRBV5-8 and TRBJ1-4; a possible D gene is TRBD1 (6 bases). The sample was PBMCs. This clonotype originated in a woman aged 40 to 55 in good health. Some clones in this sample may be carry-over from other donors' samples. The CDR3 DNA reads TGTGTCAGCAGTTTTACAGGGCCCGAAAAACTGTTTTTT. Translation: CVSSFTGPEKLFF.